The T cell receptor beta chain under discussion was sequenced for a study of TIL therapy for anti-PD-1-resistant metastatic lung cancer. In the study overall: Median tumor mutation burden was 1.5 mutations per megabase. General study findings and limits: This highly selected cohort may not generalize to typical lung cancer patients.

The time point denotes: pre-treatment sample, taken before nivolumab and TIL therapy. Tumor tissue came from excised metastases, mostly pleural nodules or supraclavicular lymph nodes. Stage 4 NSCLC adults joined between October 2017 and January 2020. About this clone: Its antigen is currently unknown.

This was the immunoSEQ v3 assay. Method: immunoSEQ multiplex PCR; TCRdb's copy keeps in-frame clones and lacks some. The data hold about 6,100 clones, with around two thirds observed a single time. This clonotype originated in a person aged 25 to 79 with non-small cell lung cancer. The sequences come from tumor tissue, collected at baseline.

The CDR3 nucleotides read TGTGCCAGCAGCCAACAGAGCTCCTACGAGCAGTACTTC. As protein: CASSQQSSYEQYF. The chain combines TRBV3-1 (or the pseudogene TRBV3-2) with TRBJ2-7; D is unclear. The germline V and J ends were trimmed by 2 bases and 0 bases, with 5 bases remaining between them. Looked up from germline, CDR1 is LGHDT and CDR2 is YNNKEL (reference sequence). The CDR3 runs 13 residues.